Given below is one T cell receptor (beta chain) in context. Its specificity is not known. The data were taken from a study of blood T cells in healthy people across ages. Regarding the study as a whole: The fall in TCR beta diversity per million T cells was roughly linear with age.

The authors ran a second PCR of roughly 6 to 12 cycles using a sample-barcoded 5' primer and a J-beta primer mix. A single record per CDR3 protein comes from TCRdb applying MiXCR to the 5' RACE reads. The sample holds about a million distinct CDR3 sequences; under 50% are singletons and the top ten take around 15%. V was trimmed by 1 base and J by 2 bases, leaving 15 bases between them. CDR1 SGHRS and CDR2 YFSETQ come from the germline V gene. The CDR3 runs to 16 residues. The rearrangement joins TRBV5-1 to TRBJ1-2; a weak D match, TRBD1 (5 bases). Sequenced: blood. The receptor's source is a man aged 30 to 39 in good health. In DNA, the CDR3 is TGCGCCAGCAGCTTGACCGGGGGATCTGGAAACTATGGCTACACCTTC. Its translation is CASSLTGGSGNYGYTF.